This T cell receptor (beta chain) is from a study of T cells in Graves' hyperthyroidism and ophthalmopathy. Study conclusions and caveats: Most thyroid clonotypes with frequency above 0.001 were detected in blood.

The germline V gene has CDR1 SGHRS and CDR2 YFSETQ. V was pared by 2 bases and J by 8 bases, with 11 bases between. CDR3 length equals 13 residues. This clonotype was seen a few times. The antigen is not known. Out of around 10 ml of fresh peripheral blood came the PBMCs. TCR beta CDR3 regions were amplified from RNA. HTBI primers were employed in a first-round RT-PCR of the TCR CDR3. MiXCR, run by TCRdb on the multiplex PCR reads, gives a single entry per CDR3 protein. The sample shows around 340,000 distinct CDR3 sequences, 15% to 20% of them seen only once. The TCR comes from a woman between 35 and 50 years old with Graves' ophthalmopathy. The rearrangement links TRBV5-1 to TRBJ1-5; D is unclear. Sequencing input: blood. The CDR3 is CASSLSIGEPQHF. The CDR3 bases are TGCGCCAGCAGCTTAAGCATCGGCGAGCCCCAGCATTTT.